These 26 T cell receptor beta chains were sequenced from one sample in a study of CD8+CD57+ T cells in acquired aplastic anemia. Before being chosen for sequencing, patients had shown CD8+CD57+ cell expansion by flow cytometry. The study profiled TCR beta VDJ and CDR3 using genomic DNA as template. TCRdb recomputed calls from the reads with MiXCR, one row per CDR3 protein. Of around 430,000 distinct CDR3 sequences in the sample, over 25% are singletons; the top ten hold 0.75% to 0.95%. The sequencing sample was made of sorted CD4+, CD8+, or CD8+CD57+ T cells (not recorded which) from PBMCs. These receptors all come from a human donor with aplastic anemia.

Of note for this clonotype: Without the conserved terminal phenylalanine or tryptophan, this CDR3 likely stems from a read error. V is TRBV7-3 and J is TRBJ1-6; 7 bases are a match to TRBD1. This CDR3 is 15 amino acids long. CDR1 and CDR2 (germline): SGHTA, FQGTGA. V lost 2 bases to trimming and J lost 5 bases; unmatched junction nucleotides: 3. The CDR3 here is CASSLEGQNNSPLHY. Here the CDR3 DNA reads TGTGCCAGCAGCTTAGAGGGACAGAATAATTCACCCCTCCACTAT.

This clonotype was observed many times. V is TRBV15 and J is TRBJ2-2, with D maybe TRBD1 (6 bases). Trimming stripped 5 bases from V and 4 bases from J, with 11 bases between. There are 14 residues in the CDR3. Per germline, CDR1 LNHNV and CDR2 YYDKDF (reference sequence). The CDR3 reads CATSVQGPTGELFF. The DNA for the CDR3 is TGTGCCACCAGCGTACAGGGACCCACCGGGGAGCTGTTTTTT.

The J gene is TRBJ1-6, the V gene TRBV11-2, with D possibly matching TRBD1 (5 bases). Between the trimmed V and J ends, which lost 3 bases and 8 bases, there was a span of 11 bases. Germline V gene lookup returns CDR1 SGHAT and CDR2 FQNNGV. The CDR3 consists of 14 residues. CDR3 nucleotide sequence: TGTGCCAGCAGCTTCGGGGGGGACCATTCACCCCTCCACTTT. Translation gives CASSFGGDHSPLHF.

The sample holds a few counts of this clonotype. The chain joins TRBV7-2 to TRBJ1-3, with D perhaps matching TRBD1 (6 bases). This CDR3 has 15 amino acids. Between the trimmed V and J ends, which lost 1 base and 4 bases, there was a span of 11 bases. Per germline, CDR1 SGHTA and CDR2 FQGNSA. DNA of the CDR3: TGTGCCAGCAGCTTAGGGGGGGGGCCCGGAAACACCATATATTTT. Residues: CASSLGGGPGNTIYF.

Worth noting for this clonotype: The junction differs from germline at one of its ends, possibly a read error. The V call is TRBV20-1, the J call TRBJ2-6; 7 bases match TRBD1. The CDR3 runs to 15 residues. Germline V gene data show CDR1 as DFQATT and CDR2 as SNEGSKA (reference sequence). The CDR3 nucleotides read TGCAGTGCTAGGACAGGGCCCTCTGGGGCCAGCGTCCTGACTTTC. This gives the protein CSARTGPSGASVLTF.

The CDR3 is CASSWGTGNSYEQYF. The CDR3 DNA reads as TGCGCCAGCAGCTGGGGGACAGGGAACTCCTACGAGCAGTACTTC. This sequence joins TRBV10-2 and TRBJ2-7; 9 nucleotides match TRBD1. The CDR3 runs to 15 residues. CDR1 and CDR2 (germline): WSHSY, SAAADI. With 6 bases clipped from V and 0 bases from J, the junction kept 6 bases outside the gene matches.

This clonotype was picked up one time. This CDR3 is missing its conserved last phenylalanine or tryptophan, likely due to a read error. The chain employs TRBV5-1 and TRBJ1-1; TRBD1 agrees at 8 bases. The length of the CDR3 is 15 residues. CDR1 is SGHRS and CDR2 is YFSETQ in the germline V gene. With 4 bases clipped from V and 0 bases from J, the junction kept 5 bases outside the gene matches. CDR3 in amino acids: CASSKGDRMNTEAFL. CDR3 DNA sequence: TGCGCCAGCAGCAAAGGGGACAGGATGAACACTGAAGCTTTCTTA.

The chain employs TRBV6-5 and TRBJ2-1; D perhaps matches TRBD2 (5 bases). V lost 0 bases and J 5 bases, leaving 8 bases between the germline ends. CDR3 length: 14 amino acids. In germline, CDR1 is MNHEY, CDR2 SVGAGI. CDR3 sequence reads: CASSYSYGDNEQFF. Here the CDR3 DNA reads TGTGCCAGCAGTTACTCCTACGGGGACAATGAGCAGTTCTTC.

This clonotype appeared many times. This rearrangement joins TRBV10-3 to TRBJ1-1; 9 nucleotides line up with TRBD1. V lost 10 bases, J lost 4 bases, and 13 bases stayed unmatched. Germline values: CDR1 ENHRY, CDR2 SYGVKD. This CDR3 spans 15 amino acids. CDR3 in amino acids: CATRTGEGQGTEAFF. CDR3 bases: TGTGCCACCCGGACAGGGGAGGGTCAAGGCACTGAAGCTTTCTTT.

This clonotype was found once. A read error may produce the germline difference seen at one junction end. This chain uses TRBV10-2 with TRBJ1-6; 7 bases are shared with TRBD1. The CDR3 totals 17 residues. Germline CDR1 reads WSHSY; CDR2 reads SAAADI. The CDR3 region is CASKHRRQGHYNSPLHF. The CDR3 DNA follows: TGTGCCAGCAAACACAGAAGACAGGGCCACTATAATTCACCCCTCCACTTT.

The chain uses TRBV5-1 and TRBJ2-1; tentatively, D is TRBD1 (5 bases). The V end was cut by 5 bases, the J end by 6 bases, with 18 bases between. This CDR3 is built from 15 residues. Germline assignment: CDR1 SGHRS and CDR2 YFSETQ. The CDR3 sequence is CASRPATGASNEQFF. DNA for the CDR3: TGCGCCAGCAGACCAGCGACTGGGGCCAGCAATGAGCAGTTCTTC.

The sample holds one count of this clonotype. The rearrangement uses TRBV4-1 and TRBJ1-6; D may be TRBD1 (5 bases). V lost 0 bases and J 0 bases, leaving 9 bases between the germline ends. The CDR3 has 17 amino acids. Germline loops: CDR1 MGHRA, CDR2 YSYEKL. CDR3 in DNA: TGCGCCAGCAGCCAAGATTCAGGGAGCTCCTATAATTCACCCCTCCACTTT. It translates to CASSQDSGSSYNSPLHF.

J is TRBJ2-3 and V is TRBV20-1, with 11 nucleotides matching TRBD2. Germline trimming cut 4 bases from V and 8 bases from J; bases unmatched to any gene: 8. The CDR3 covers 14 residues. Per germline, CDR1 DFQATT and CDR2 SNEGSKA (reference sequence). DNA for the CDR3: TGCAGTGCTAAACTAGCGGGAGATTGGGGTACGCAGTATTTT. This encodes CSAKLAGDWGTQYF.

This clonotype occurred once. The rearrangement links TRBV2 to TRBJ2-7; D might be TRBD2 (6 bases). V was pared by 5 bases and J by 7 bases, with 18 bases between. Looked up from germline, CDR1 is SNHLY and CDR2 is FYNNEI. CDR3 size: 14 residues. The CDR3 sequence is CASSPAGGAGEQYF. CDR3 coding DNA: TGTGCCAGCAGTCCCGCCGGCGGGGCGGGGGAGCAGTACTTC. Looking up the rest from reference TRBV2 and TRBJ2-7 gives the full variable domain: EPEVTQTPSHQVTQMGQEVILRCVPISNHLYFYWYRQILGQKVEFLVSFYNNEISEKSEIFDDQFSVERPDGSNFTLKIRSTKLEDSAMYFCASSPAGGAGEQYFGPGTRLTVT.

The rearrangement links TRBV11-2 to TRBJ2-2; D not certain. Germline V gives CDR1 SGHAT, CDR2 FQNNGV. The CDR3 spans 14 residues. Trimming took off 0 bases at V and 6 bases at J, with 8 bases between the two ends. CDR3 sequence (DNA): TGTGCCAGCAGCTTAGAAGGGCTGGCCGGGGAGCTGTTTTTT. Residues: CASSLEGLAGELFF. The variable domain in full, completed from reference TRBV11-2 and TRBJ2-2, reads EAGVAQSPRYKIIEKRQSVAFWCNPISGHATLYWYQQILGQGPKLLIQFQNNGVVDDSQLPKDRFSAERLKGVDSTLKIQPAKLEDSAVYLCASSLEGLAGELFFGEGSRLTVL.

This clonotype was found a few times. Lacking the conserved final phenylalanine or tryptophan, this CDR3 likely reflects a read error. The DNA is left out, because the CDR3 cannot be placed on it with certainty; the CDR3 is given as TCRdb lists it. The gene calls are TRBV15 and TRBJ2-7; the table's D call of TRBD2 was not tested on the DNA. From its first to its last residue, the CDR3 has 10 amino acids. Germline V lookup: CDR1 LNHNV, CDR2 YYDKDF (reference sequence). The CDR3 region is CATSFRDGTS.

This clonotype has ten or more counts. The chain has TRBV7-6 and TRBJ2-5; 7 bases fit TRBD1. V lost 1 base, J lost 3 bases, and 8 bases stayed unmatched. Germline values: CDR1 SGHVS, CDR2 FNYEAQ. CDR3 length: 16 residues. The chain's CDR3 is CASSLGMDRKKETQYF. The CDR3 DNA follows: TGTGCCAGCAGCTTAGGAATGGACAGGAAGAAAGAGACCCAGTACTTC.

The chain couples TRBV5-1 to TRBJ2-1; D remains unclear. Between the trimmed V and J ends, which lost 6 bases and 6 bases, there was a span of 22 bases. This CDR3 has 16 amino acids. Germline V lookup: CDR1 SGHRS, CDR2 YFSETQ. The chain's CDR3 is CASTKMAVLASNEQFF. In DNA form, the CDR3 reads TGCGCCAGCACCAAAATGGCGGTATTGGCCTCCAATGAGCAGTTCTTC.

Details on this clonotype: One end of the junction does not line up with germline, which may come from a read error. The J gene is TRBJ2-7, the V gene TRBV5-1, with 7 bases matching TRBD1. Germline loops: CDR1 SGHRS, CDR2 YFSETQ. The CDR3 runs to 13 residues. CDR3 amino acids: CVSSFGQDYEQYF. Written as DNA, the CDR3 is TGCGTCAGCAGCTTCGGACAGGATTACGAGCAGTACTTC.

This clonotype was recorded only once. A much larger clonotype is one base distant, so this may be a read error. The V and J genes are TRBV20-1 and TRBJ2-7; D may be TRBD1 (6 bases). The CDR3 consists of 16 residues. Germline V CDR1 and CDR2: DFQATT, SNEGSKA (reference sequence). The V end was cut by 5 bases, the J end by 0 bases, with 20 bases between. Here the CDR3 DNA reads TGCAGTGCTTGTAACACAGGGAGCAAGATCTCCTACGAGCAGTACTTC. Its protein is CSACNTGSKISYEQYF.

This clonotype occurred a few times. The genes are TRBV30 and TRBJ2-7; 9 bases are a match to TRBD2. V shed 4 bases, J shed 4 bases, and the junction held 2 bases outside the gene matches. Germline loops: CDR1 GTSNPN, CDR2 SVGIG (reference sequence). This CDR3 has 12 amino acids. The CDR3 DNA reads TGTGCCTGGACTAGCGGGGAGTACGAGCAGTACTTC. It specifies CAWTSGEYEQYF.

This rearrangement joins TRBV3-1 to TRBJ2-5; TRBD1 is a possible D gene (6 bases). The V end was cut by 2 bases, the J end by 9 bases, with 10 bases between. In germline, CDR1 is LGHDT, CDR2 YNNKEL (reference sequence). The CDR3 consists of 12 residues. CDR3 sequence reads: CASSQTQGPQYF. CDR3 bases: TGTGCCAGCAGCCAAACACAGGGCCCCCAGTACTTC.

This clonotype was observed a few times. The genes are TRBV20-1 and TRBJ2-1, with D perhaps matching TRBD1 or TRBD2 (5 bases each). This CDR3 is built from 15 residues. Trimming took 2 bases from V and 1 from J, leaving 12 bases between them. CDR1 and CDR2 (germline): DFQATT, SNEGSKA (reference sequence). Written as DNA, the CDR3 is TGCAGTGCTAGAAGGGGAGCTCAGTCCTACAATGAGCAGTTCTTC. The encoded protein is CSARRGAQSYNEQFF.

The chain carries TRBV7-2 and TRBJ1-2, with D unresolved. The CDR3 is 13 residues long. The germline gives CDR1 SGHTA, CDR2 FQGNSA. The V end lost 3 bases, the J end lost 2 bases, and 7 bases lay between the germline ends. The CDR3 DNA reads TGTGCCAGCAGCTTCCAGAAGAACTATGGCTACACCTTC. Protein: CASSFQKNYGYTF.

This clonotype was recorded many times. This chain uses TRBV29-1 with TRBJ1-2; perhaps TRBD1 as D (6 bases). Germline V gives CDR1 SQVTM, CDR2 ANQGSEA. The CDR3 sequence is 14 residues long. V lost 2 bases and J lost 2, with 12 bases in between. In DNA form, the CDR3 reads TGCAGCGTTGAATTGACAGGTCTAAACTATGGCTACACCTTC. Its protein is CSVELTGLNYGYTF.

The chain recombines TRBV24-1 with TRBJ2-3, with 12 bases lining up with TRBD2. This CDR3 has 19 residues. The germline CDR1 and CDR2 sequences are KGHDR and SFDVKD. The junction had 19 bases not matched to a gene; V was cut back by 9 bases and J by 4 bases. CDR3 nucleotide sequence: TGTGCCACCGCAGGGGGGCTAGCGGGAGGGCCTGCTGAACCAGATACGCAGTATTTT. Its protein product is CATAGGLAGGPAEPDTQYF.